This TCR beta chain was captured in a study of graft-versus-host responses after intestinal transplantation. Across the study: Each recipient received anti-thymocyte globulin induction, then tacrolimus and steroids for three to four years. General study findings and limits: GvH clones were found in recipient marrow; some appeared first in ileum or blood.

About this clone: Its specificity is not known.

Profiled with immunoSEQ multiplex PCR; TCRdb holds only in-frame clones, not every one. The table has 80,000 to 95,000 clones, just over 90% seen once. Sample: unstimulated CD8+ T cells sorted from spleen or lymph node cells, taken before intestinal transplant. This receptor was obtained from a human donor who received an intestinal transplant.

The CDR3 bases are TGCGCCAGCAGCCAAGGGAGGGACAGGGGTTACGAGCAGTACTTC. Translating it yields CASSQGRDRGYEQYF. The rearrangement links TRBV4-1 to TRBJ2-7, with TRBD1 identical over 10 bases. The CDR3 consists of 15 residues. V shed 1 base and J 4 bases; nucleotides not matched to a gene: 4. The germline gives CDR1 MGHRA, CDR2 YSYEKL.